The 16 T cell receptor beta chains presented below share a single source sample, sequenced in a study of blood T cell repertoires in COVID-19 (TCRdb year 2020). Library prep was done by the immunoSEQ multiplex PCR assay. The immuneACCESS repertoire file appears here via TCRdb, limited to in-frame rearrangements. These files lack a portion of the clones; in checked studies, under half of the deficit traces to unresolved V genes, and the cause of the others is not known. This sample has some 170,000 clones in its table, and more than 80% of those were observed once. The leading ten clones occupy roughly 8.2% of the sample. Sequencing used peripheral blood. The origin of the receptors is a woman aged 55-69 years with acute or convalescent COVID-19.

V and J are TRBV19 and TRBJ1-5; no firm D call. CDR3 size: 12 residues. V was clipped by 10 bases and J by 5 bases, with 12 bases between them. Germline CDR1 is LNHDA and CDR2 is SQIVND (reference sequence). CDR3 DNA sequence: TGTGCCACCTCACGGGGAGATCAGCCCCAGCATTTT. Encoded protein: CATSRGDQPQHF.

The rearrangement links TRBV7-9 to TRBJ1-2, with D possibly matching TRBD1 (6 bases). The CDR3 has 13 amino acids. V lost 5 bases to trimming and J lost 3 bases, with 10 bases between them. Germline V CDR1 and CDR2: SEHNR, FQNEAQ (reference sequence). The CDR3, as DNA: TGTGCCAGCAGCCTAGGACAGCACTATGGCTACACCTTC. Encoded protein: CASSLGQHYGYTF.

The chain is built from TRBV20-1 and TRBJ2-7, with 7 bases lining up with TRBD2. The CDR3 contains 11 residues. With 5 bases clipped from V and 7 bases from J, the junction kept 5 bases outside the gene matches. The V gene's germline CDR1 is DFQATT and CDR2 SNEGSKA (reference sequence). The CDR3 bases are TGCAGTGCTCTAGCGGCGGGGGAGCAGTACGTC. Amino acids: CSALAAGEQYV.

This chain links TRBV7-9 with TRBJ1-1, with D possibly matching TRBD1 (6 bases). Trimming removed 8 bases from V and 4 bases from J, with 17 bases in between. Germline V gene sequence: CDR1 SEHNR, CDR2 FQNEAQ (reference sequence). This CDR3 contains 14 residues. The chain's CDR3 is CASLTQGSGTEAFF. Written as DNA, the CDR3 is TGTGCCAGCTTGACACAGGGCTCGGGCACTGAAGCTTTCTTT.

The CDR3 sequence is CASLSGGGDGYTF. As DNA, the CDR3 is TGTGCCAGCCTAAGCGGGGGAGGCGATGGCTACACCTTC. The chain carries TRBV3-1 (or the pseudogene TRBV3-2) and TRBJ1-2; D possibly corresponds to TRBD1 (5 bases). Germline V gene data show CDR1 as LGHDT and CDR2 as YNNKEL (reference sequence). V lost 8 bases and J lost 6, with 16 bases in between. The CDR3 sequence is 13 residues long.

The chain couples TRBV3-1 (or the pseudogene TRBV3-2) to TRBJ2-5, with a weak D call TRBD1 (5 bases). This CDR3 is 13 amino acids long. V was pared by 3 bases and J by 4 bases, with 9 bases between. CDR1 is LGHDT and CDR2 is YNNKEL in the germline V gene (reference sequence). CDR3 bases: TGTGCCAGCAGCCACGGCAGGGCAGAGACCCAGTACTTC. Translation gives CASSHGRAETQYF.

This rearrangement joins TRBV6-5 to TRBJ1-6, with TRBD1 matching over 8 bases. Germline V gene lookup returns CDR1 MNHEY and CDR2 SVGAGI. V trimming: 8 bases; J trimming: 6 bases; junction bases outside the gene matches: 9. CDR3 length equals 15 residues. The CDR3: CASGRPDRVNSPLHF. CDR3 coding DNA: TGTGCCAGCGGGAGACCGGACAGGGTTAATTCACCCCTCCACTTT.

The chain couples TRBV28 to TRBJ2-3; TRBD1 matches at 8 bases. V dropped 5 bases and J dropped 2; count of bases not matched to a gene: 6. This CDR3 has 15 residues. From germline, CDR1 is MDHEN and CDR2 SYDVKM. As DNA, the CDR3 is TGTGCCAGCAGTGCACCGGGACAGGCCACAGATACGCAGTATTTT. It specifies CASSAPGQATDTQYF.

This chain uses TRBV7-3 with TRBJ1-1; weak D call: TRBD1 (6 bases). V dropped 5 bases and J dropped 0 bases, with 13 bases sitting between them. Per germline, CDR1 SGHTA and CDR2 FQGTGA. This CDR3 has 15 residues. CDR3 DNA: TGTGCCAGCAGCGCGGACAGCTACATGAACACTGAAGCTTTCTTT. Translation gives CASSADSYMNTEAFF.

V usage is TRBV15 and J usage is TRBJ1-2; possible D gene TRBD1, 6 bases. V gave up 0 bases and J gave up 7 bases, with 18 bases separating them. This CDR3 contains 16 residues. CDR1 is LNHNV and CDR2 is YYDKDF in the germline V gene (reference sequence). The CDR3: CATSRDRGANLLGYTF. CDR3 in DNA: TGTGCCACCAGCAGAGACAGGGGCGCTAATCTGCTTGGCTACACCTTC.

V usage is TRBV4-1 and J usage is TRBJ2-5; 10 bases are a match to TRBD2. Germline CDR1 MGHRA, CDR2 YSYEKL. The length of the CDR3 is 17 residues. The V and J ends lost 2 bases and 4 bases, in that order; junction bases with no gene match: 10. The CDR3 spells CASSQFPSGSLIETQYF. The CDR3 DNA follows: TGCGCCAGCAGCCAATTTCCTAGCGGGAGTTTGATAGAGACCCAGTACTTC.

The J gene is TRBJ1-2, the V gene TRBV6-9; 8 bases are shared with TRBD1. This CDR3 comprises 13 residues. The germline V gene has CDR1 MNHGY and CDR2 SVAAGI. V lost 5 bases to trimming and J lost 7 bases; unmatched junction nucleotides: 6. CDR3 protein: CASSAQGEGGYTF. In DNA form, the CDR3 reads TGTGCCAGCAGTGCACAGGGGGAGGGTGGCTACACCTTC.

The chain employs TRBV7-9 and TRBJ1-2; D possibly corresponds to TRBD1 (6 bases). V lost 2 bases and J 7 bases, leaving 11 bases between the germline ends. This CDR3 has 13 residues. Germline CDR1 and CDR2: SEHNR and FQNEAQ (reference sequence). The CDR3 sequence: CASSLSGDSGYTF. The CDR3 bases are TGTGCCAGCAGCTTATCAGGGGATAGTGGCTACACCTTC.

The chain has TRBV4-2 and TRBJ2-1; the match to TRBD2 covers 8 bases. Germline CDR1 is LGHNA and CDR2 is YNFKEQ. V was pared by 0 bases and J by 10 bases, with 8 bases of the junction left unmatched. The CDR3 consists of 15 residues. CDR3 sequence reads: CASSQDGTRGPEQFF. DNA of the CDR3: TGTGCCAGCAGCCAAGACGGGACTAGGGGACCCGAGCAGTTCTTC.

This chain connects TRBV7-2 to TRBJ2-6, with TRBD2 matching 7 bases. CDR3 length: 17 residues. Unmatched junction bases numbered 6, after V lost 2 bases and J lost 2 bases. Germline-derived CDR1 and CDR2 are SGHTA and FQGNSA. CDR3 residues: CASSLMGGATGANVLTF. The CDR3 DNA is TGTGCCAGCAGCTTAATGGGAGGGGCAACTGGGGCCAACGTCCTGACTTTC.

V usage is TRBV6-5 and J usage is TRBJ1-5; D uncertain. The CDR3 runs 13 residues. The V end was cut by 5 bases, the J end by 10 bases, with 15 bases between. Germline assignment: CDR1 MNHEY and CDR2 SVGAGI. The CDR3 DNA reads TGTGCCAGCAGTAACCTCCTAGAGAGACCCCAGCATTTT. This translates into CASSNLLERPQHF.